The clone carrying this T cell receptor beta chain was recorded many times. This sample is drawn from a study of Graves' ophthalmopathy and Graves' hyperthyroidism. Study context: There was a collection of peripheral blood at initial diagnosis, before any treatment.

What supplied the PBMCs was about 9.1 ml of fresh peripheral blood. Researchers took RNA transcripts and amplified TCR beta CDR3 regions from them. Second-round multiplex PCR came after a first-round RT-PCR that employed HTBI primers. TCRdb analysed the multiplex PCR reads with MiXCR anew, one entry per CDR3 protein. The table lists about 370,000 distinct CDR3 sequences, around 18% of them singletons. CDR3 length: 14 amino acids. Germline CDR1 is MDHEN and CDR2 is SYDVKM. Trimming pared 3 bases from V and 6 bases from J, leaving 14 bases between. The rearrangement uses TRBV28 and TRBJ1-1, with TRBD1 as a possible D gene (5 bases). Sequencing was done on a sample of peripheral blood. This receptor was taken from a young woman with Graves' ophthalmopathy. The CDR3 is CASSFLGRGPEAFF. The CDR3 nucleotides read TGTGCCAGCAGTTTCCTCGGACGGGGACCTGAAGCTTTCTTT.